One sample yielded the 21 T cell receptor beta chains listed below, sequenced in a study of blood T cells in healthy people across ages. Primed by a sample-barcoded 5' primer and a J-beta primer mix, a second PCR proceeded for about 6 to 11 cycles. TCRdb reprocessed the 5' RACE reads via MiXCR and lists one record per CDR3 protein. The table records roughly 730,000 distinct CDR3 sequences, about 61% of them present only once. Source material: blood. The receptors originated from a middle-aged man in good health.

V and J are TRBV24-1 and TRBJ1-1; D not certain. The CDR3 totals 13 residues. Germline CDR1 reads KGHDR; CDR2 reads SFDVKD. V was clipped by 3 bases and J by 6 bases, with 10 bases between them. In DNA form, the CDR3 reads TGTGCCACCAGTGATCCCAACACCCCTGAAGCTTTCTTT. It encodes CATSDPNTPEAFF.

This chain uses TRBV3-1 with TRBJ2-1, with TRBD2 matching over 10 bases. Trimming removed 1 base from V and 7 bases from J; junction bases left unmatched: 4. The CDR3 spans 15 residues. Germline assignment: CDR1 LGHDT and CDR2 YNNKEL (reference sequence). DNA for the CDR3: TGTGCCAGCAGCCAAGGACCTAGCGGGAGTAATGAGCAGTTCTTC. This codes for CASSQGPSGSNEQFF.

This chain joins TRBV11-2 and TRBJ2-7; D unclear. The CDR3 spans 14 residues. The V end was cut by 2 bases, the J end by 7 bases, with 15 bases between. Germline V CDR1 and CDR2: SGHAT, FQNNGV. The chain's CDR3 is CASSLSPVAHEQYF. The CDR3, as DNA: TGTGCCAGCAGCTTATCTCCGGTGGCCCATGAGCAGTACTTC.

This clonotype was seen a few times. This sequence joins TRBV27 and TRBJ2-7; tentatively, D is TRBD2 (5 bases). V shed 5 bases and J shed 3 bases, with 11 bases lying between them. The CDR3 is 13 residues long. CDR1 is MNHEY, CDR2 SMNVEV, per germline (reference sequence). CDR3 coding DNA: TGTGCCAGCAGTCCCGCCCGGGACTACGAGCAGTACTTC. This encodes CASSPARDYEQYF.

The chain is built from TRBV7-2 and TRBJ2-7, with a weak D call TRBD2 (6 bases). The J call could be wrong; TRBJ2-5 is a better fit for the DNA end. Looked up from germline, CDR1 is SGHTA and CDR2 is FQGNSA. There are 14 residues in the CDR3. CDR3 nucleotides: TGTGCCAGCAGCTCACCGACTAGTAGGGAGACCCAGTACTTC. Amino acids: CASSSPTSRETQYF.

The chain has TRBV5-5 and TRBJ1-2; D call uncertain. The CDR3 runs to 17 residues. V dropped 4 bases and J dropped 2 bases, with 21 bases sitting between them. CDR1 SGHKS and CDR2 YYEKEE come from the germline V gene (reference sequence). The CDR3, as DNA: TGTGCCAGCAGCCTGGGAACTGAGACGACCCTAAACTATGGCTACACCTTC. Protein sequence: CASSLGTETTLNYGYTF.

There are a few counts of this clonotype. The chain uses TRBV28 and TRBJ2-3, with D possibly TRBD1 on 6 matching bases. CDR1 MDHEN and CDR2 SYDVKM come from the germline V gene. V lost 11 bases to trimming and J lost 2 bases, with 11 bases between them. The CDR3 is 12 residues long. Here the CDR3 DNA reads TGTGCCTCCGGGACACCCACAGATACGCAGTATTTT. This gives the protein CASGTPTDTQYF.

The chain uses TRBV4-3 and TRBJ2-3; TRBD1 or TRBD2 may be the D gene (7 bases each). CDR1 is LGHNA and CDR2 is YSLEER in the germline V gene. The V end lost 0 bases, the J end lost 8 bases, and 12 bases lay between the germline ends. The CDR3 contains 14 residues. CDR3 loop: CASSQESGGGTQYF. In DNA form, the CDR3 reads TGCGCCAGCAGCCAAGAGTCAGGGGGGGGTACGCAGTATTTT.

CDR3 sequence reads: CSAEHGGPGTEAFF. Here the CDR3 DNA reads TGCAGTGCGGAACATGGGGGGCCAGGTACTGAAGCTTTCTTT. The chain links TRBV20-1 to TRBJ1-1; D is possibly TRBD1 (6 bases). Looked up from germline, CDR1 is DFQATT and CDR2 is SNEGSKA (reference sequence). The V gene lost 6 bases and the J gene lost 5 bases, with 19 bases spanning the gap. The CDR3 consists of 14 residues.

The CDR3 DNA reads as TGCGCCAGCAGCTTGGCTAGCAAACCAAATCCGGGGGAGCAGTACTTC. Translated: CASSLASKPNPGEQYF. This chain links TRBV5-1 with TRBJ2-5; possibly TRBD2 for D (6 bases). Germline CDR1 SGHRS, CDR2 YFSETQ. V dropped 0 bases and J dropped 11 bases, with 23 bases sitting between them. CDR3 length: 16 residues.

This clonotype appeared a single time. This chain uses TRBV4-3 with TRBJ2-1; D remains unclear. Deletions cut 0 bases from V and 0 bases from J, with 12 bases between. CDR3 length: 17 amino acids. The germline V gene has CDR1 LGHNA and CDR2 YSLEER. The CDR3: CASSQDLGPSSYNEQFF. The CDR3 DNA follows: TGCGCCAGCAGCCAAGATCTTGGGCCGAGCTCCTACAATGAGCAGTTCTTC.

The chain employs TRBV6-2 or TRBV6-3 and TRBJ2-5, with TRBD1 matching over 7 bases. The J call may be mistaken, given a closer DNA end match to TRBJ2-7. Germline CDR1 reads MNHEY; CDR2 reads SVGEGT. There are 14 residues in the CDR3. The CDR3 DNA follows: TGTGCCAGCAGCAGAGACAGGGTGGTGTACGAGCAGTACTTC. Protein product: CASSRDRVVYEQYF.

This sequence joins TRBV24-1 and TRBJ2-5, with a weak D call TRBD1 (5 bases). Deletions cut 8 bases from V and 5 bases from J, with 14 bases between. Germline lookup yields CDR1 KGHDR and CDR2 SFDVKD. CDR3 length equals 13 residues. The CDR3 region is CATTPPGMETQYF. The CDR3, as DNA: TGTGCCACCACTCCCCCAGGGATGGAGACCCAGTACTTC.

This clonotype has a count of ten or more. The CDR3 spells CATEDSKRQYF. The CDR3 DNA sequence: TGTGCCACCGAGGATAGTAAGCGGCAGTACTTC. The gene calls are TRBV28 and TRBJ2-7; no reliable D call. V was cut by 10 bases and J by 9 bases, with 16 bases left in between. CDR3 length equals 11 residues. The germline V gene encodes CDR1 MDHEN and CDR2 SYDVKM.

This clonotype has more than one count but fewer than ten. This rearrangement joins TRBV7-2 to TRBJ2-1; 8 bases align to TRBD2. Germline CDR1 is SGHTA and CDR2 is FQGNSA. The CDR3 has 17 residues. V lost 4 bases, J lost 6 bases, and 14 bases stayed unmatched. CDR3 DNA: TGTGCCAGCAGCTCTCCCCGCGGGGGGAAAAAATTCAATGAGCAGTTCTTC. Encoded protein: CASSSPRGGKKFNEQFF.

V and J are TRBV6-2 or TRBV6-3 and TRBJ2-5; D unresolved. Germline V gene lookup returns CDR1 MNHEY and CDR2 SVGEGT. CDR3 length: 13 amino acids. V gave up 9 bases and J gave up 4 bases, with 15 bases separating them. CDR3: CASQTLYGETQYF. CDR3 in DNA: TGTGCCAGTCAGACTTTATACGGAGAGACCCAGTACTTC.

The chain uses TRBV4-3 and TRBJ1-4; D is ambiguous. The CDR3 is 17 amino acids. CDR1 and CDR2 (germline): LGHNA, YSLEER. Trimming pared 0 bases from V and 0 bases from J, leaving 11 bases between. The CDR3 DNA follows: TGCGCCAGCAGCCAAGATATGGCAGGCGCAACTAATGAAAAACTGTTTTTT. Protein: CASSQDMAGATNEKLFF.

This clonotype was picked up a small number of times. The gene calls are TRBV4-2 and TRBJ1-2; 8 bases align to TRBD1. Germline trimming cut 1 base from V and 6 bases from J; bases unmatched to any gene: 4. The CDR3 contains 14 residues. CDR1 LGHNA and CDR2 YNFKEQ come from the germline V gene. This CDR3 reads CASSQATGEDGYTF. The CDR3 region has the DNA TGTGCCAGCAGCCAAGCGACAGGGGAGGATGGCTACACCTTC.

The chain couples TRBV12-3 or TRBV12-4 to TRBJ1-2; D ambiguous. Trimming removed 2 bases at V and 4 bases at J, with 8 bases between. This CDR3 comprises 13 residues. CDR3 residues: CASSLSAGYGYTF. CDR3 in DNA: TGTGCCAGCAGTTTATCAGCGGGCTATGGCTACACCTTC.

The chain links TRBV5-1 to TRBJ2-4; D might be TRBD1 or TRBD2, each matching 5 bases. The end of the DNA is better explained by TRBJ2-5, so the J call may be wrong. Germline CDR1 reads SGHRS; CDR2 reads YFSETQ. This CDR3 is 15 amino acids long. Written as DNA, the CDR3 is TGCGCCAGCAGCGAGAGTGGGACCATTCTGGAGACCCAGTACTTC. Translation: CASSESGTILETQYF.

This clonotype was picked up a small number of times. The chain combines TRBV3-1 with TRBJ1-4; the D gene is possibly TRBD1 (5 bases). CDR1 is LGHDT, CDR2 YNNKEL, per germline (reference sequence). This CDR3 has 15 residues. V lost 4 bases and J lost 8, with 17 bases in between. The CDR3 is CASSLLSGEVEKLFF. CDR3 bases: TGTGCCAGCAGCCTCCTCTCGGGGGAGGTGGAAAAACTGTTTTTT.